The 17 T cell receptor beta chains in this list originate from one sample, sequenced in a study of shared clonotypes between healthy human individuals. Using immunoSEQ multiplex PCR, the repertoire was profiled, and TCRdb retains in-frame clones only, with some absent. The sample records a few million clones, 90% to 97% being singletons. Specimen: naive CD4+ T cells sorted from blood. Subset in this sample: CD45RA+ positively selected. Source of these receptors: a young man in good health.

This clone appeared a single time. The chain couples TRBV25-1 to TRBJ1-5; 10 nucleotides line up with TRBD1. V shed 6 bases, J shed 4 bases, and the junction held 3 bases outside the gene matches. The V gene's germline CDR1 is MGHDK and CDR2 SYGVNS. This CDR3 comprises 14 residues. The CDR3 spells CASRGTGENQPQHF. In DNA, the CDR3 is TGTGCCAGCAGGGGGACAGGGGAGAATCAGCCCCAGCATTTT.

The chain carries TRBV7-2 and TRBJ2-3; 7 positions agree with TRBD2. CDR3 length: 16 residues. Trimming took 6 bases from V and 6 from J; bases not matched to a gene: 15. CDR1 is SGHTA and CDR2 is FQGNSA in the germline V gene. In DNA form, the CDR3 reads TGTGCCAGCAGACGAGCAGTGGCGGGAGTCGCCGATACGCAGTATTTT. Its protein is CASRRAVAGVADTQYF.

V usage is TRBV10-3 and J usage is TRBJ2-1; TRBD2 aligns across 7 bases. The CDR3 contains 14 residues. Germline CDR1 reads ENHRY; CDR2 reads SYGVKD. Germline trimming cut 10 bases from V and 2 bases from J; bases unmatched to any gene: 8. CDR3 loop: CATALADAYNEQFF. The DNA for the CDR3 is TGTGCCACCGCCCTAGCGGATGCCTACAATGAGCAGTTCTTC.

V and J are TRBV11-3 and TRBJ2-1, with D possibly matching TRBD2 (5 bases). V gave up 1 base and J gave up 10 bases, with 14 bases separating them. The CDR3 extends over 14 amino acids. Germline values: CDR1 SGHNT, CDR2 YENEEA. The CDR3 region is CASSLGSGLEEQFF. In DNA, the CDR3 is TGTGCCAGCAGCTTAGGCAGCGGCCTGGAGGAGCAGTTCTTC.

The chain uses TRBV28 and TRBJ1-2, with 7 bases identical to TRBD1. The CDR3 loop spans 12 amino acids. The germline V gene has CDR1 MDHEN and CDR2 SYDVKM. V shed 7 bases and J 6 bases; nucleotides not matched to a gene: 5. CDR3 residues: CASNTGVNGYTF. Here the CDR3 DNA reads TGTGCCAGCAATACAGGGGTAAATGGCTACACCTTC.

The chain has TRBV4-2 and TRBJ2-3, with TRBD2 matching 11 bases. V was clipped by 2 bases and J by 2 bases; unmatched bases: 9. The CDR3 is 18 residues long. CDR1 and CDR2 from the germline V gene are LGHNA and YNFKEQ. CDR3 nucleotides: TGTGCCAGCAGCCAACCAATCCGACTAGCGGGGCACACAGATACGCAGTATTTT. This codes for CASSQPIRLAGHTDTQYF.

The CDR3 bases are TGTGCCAGTAGTTTGGAAGGGATCCAGCCAGATACGCAGTATTTT. Translating gives CASSLEGIQPDTQYF. V usage is TRBV19 and J usage is TRBJ2-3; no definite D call. The V gene lost 5 bases and the J gene lost 4 bases, with 16 bases spanning the gap. In germline, CDR1 is LNHDA, CDR2 SQIVND (reference sequence). CDR3 length equals 15 residues.

The chain couples TRBV30 to TRBJ1-2; D not resolved. V dropped 0 bases and J dropped 6 bases, with 11 bases sitting between them. CDR3 length: 13 amino acids. In germline, CDR1 is GTSNPN, CDR2 SVGIG (reference sequence). The CDR3 DNA sequence: TGTGCCTGGAGTGTACACATTTACCATGGCTACACCTTC. It encodes CAWSVHIYHGYTF.

The chain links TRBV27 to TRBJ2-6; D gene uncertain. The V end lost 10 bases, the J end lost 0 bases, and 7 bases lay between the germline ends. Germline CDR1 reads MNHEY; CDR2 reads SMNVEV (reference sequence). This CDR3 contains 13 residues. The CDR3 loop is CAIGNSGANVLTF. As DNA, the CDR3 is TGTGCCATCGGTAACTCTGGGGCCAACGTCCTGACTTTC.

V usage is TRBV10-3 and J usage is TRBJ2-5, with D tentatively TRBD2 (6 bases). Looked up from germline, CDR1 is ENHRY and CDR2 is SYGVKD. The CDR3 has 13 amino acids. Trimming cost V 6 bases and J 3 bases, with 11 bases left between them. The CDR3 is CAISPRREETQYF. The DNA for the CDR3 is TGTGCCATCAGCCCCCGGAGGGAAGAGACCCAGTACTTC.

The rearrangement links TRBV6-5 to TRBJ1-3; possible D gene TRBD1, 5 bases. There are 11 residues in the CDR3. Between the trimmed V and J ends, which lost 10 bases and 9 bases, there was a span of 13 bases. From germline, CDR1 is MNHEY and CDR2 SVGAGI. Here the CDR3 reads CATRTYSTIYF. DNA of the CDR3: TGTGCCACTCGGACATACAGCACCATATATTTT.

This clone was recorded once. V usage is TRBV30 and J usage is TRBJ2-2; D is undetermined. The CDR3 length is 12 residues. The V and J ends lost 2 bases and 4 bases respectively, with 5 bases between them. Germline loops: CDR1 GTSNPN, CDR2 SVGIG (reference sequence). The CDR3 nucleotides read TGTGCCTGGAGTCGAGTCACCGGGGAGCTGTTTTTT. It codes for CAWSRVTGELFF.

The chain links TRBV6-1 to TRBJ1-2, with 10 positions matching TRBD1. V lost 0 bases to trimming and J lost 8 bases; unmatched junction nucleotides: 3. This CDR3 is built from 14 residues. Per germline, CDR1 MNHNS and CDR2 SASEGT. The CDR3 sequence is CASSEAGTGAGYTF. The CDR3, as DNA: TGTGCCAGCAGTGAAGCGGGGACAGGGGCCGGCTACACCTTC.

This sequence joins TRBV4-1 and TRBJ2-7; the match to TRBD1 covers 7 bases. The germline CDR1 and CDR2 sequences are MGHRA and YSYEKL. CDR3 length equals 14 residues. With V trimmed by 5 bases and J by 2 bases, 6 bases remained unmatched. The CDR3 DNA sequence: TGCGCCAGCAGCTTAGGACAGGCGGCCTACGAGCAGTACTTC. The encoded protein is CASSLGQAAYEQYF.

This clone was seen a few times. The chain uses TRBV5-1 and TRBJ1-3; 8 bases line up with TRBD1. Looked up from germline, CDR1 is SGHRS and CDR2 is YFSETQ. CDR3 length equals 14 residues. Trimming removed 4 bases from V and 4 bases from J; junction bases left unmatched: 4. CDR3 sequence reads: CASSRTGNGNTIYF. The CDR3 DNA is TGCGCCAGCAGCCGGACAGGGAACGGAAACACCATATATTTT.

The genes are TRBV5-1 and TRBJ2-3; 8 bases map to TRBD1. Unmatched junction bases numbered 5, after V lost 3 bases and J lost 5 bases. Per the germline V gene, CDR1 is SGHRS and CDR2 is YFSETQ. This CDR3 contains 14 residues. The CDR3 DNA sequence: TGCGCCAGCAGCTCGGACAGGGCAGGAGATACGCAGTATTTT. Its translation: CASSSDRAGDTQYF.

The V gene is TRBV19, the J gene TRBJ2-3; 7 bases line up with TRBD2. V gave up 3 bases and J gave up 0 bases; unmatched junction bases: 6. This CDR3 region has 16 residues. Germline CDR1 and CDR2: LNHDA and SQIVND (reference sequence). As DNA, the CDR3 is TGTGCCAGTAGTATCCCAGCGGGGATCAGCACAGATACGCAGTATTTT. It encodes CASSIPAGISTDTQYF. The complete variable domain, with remaining parts taken from reference TRBV19 and TRBJ2-3, reads DGGITQSPKYLFRKEGQNVTLSCEQNLNHDAMYWYRQDPGQGLRLIYYSQIVNDFQKGDIAEGYSVSREKKESFPLTVTSAQKNPTAFYLCASSIPAGISTDTQYFGPGTRLTVL.